These 18 T cell receptor beta chains originate from one sample sequenced in a study of neurological immune-mediated disorders. TCRdb re-derived calls from the 5' RACE reads in MiXCR, one entry per CDR3 protein. This sample has about 95,000 distinct CDR3 sequences, with 3.5% to 4% found just once. The material sequenced was PBMCs. These receptors originate from a woman aged 18-30 years with multiple sclerosis.

This clonotype was counted at least ten times. The V and J genes are TRBV6-5 and TRBJ2-3; D may match TRBD1 or TRBD2 (7 bases each). CDR3 length: 16 residues. Per the germline V gene, CDR1 is MNHEY and CDR2 is SVGAGI. The V end lost 9 bases, the J end lost 2 bases, and 21 bases lay between the germline ends. CDR3 DNA: TGTGCCAGGTCCAGGGGGGGGAACTCCTACACAGATACGCAGTATTTT. This sequence encodes CARSRGGNSYTDTQYF.

This clonotype was counted many times. The chain is built from TRBV10-3 and TRBJ2-3; D ambiguous. Germline V gene data show CDR1 as ENHRY and CDR2 as SYGVKD. With 0 bases removed from V and 1 base from J, the gap between germline ends came to 8 bases. CDR3 length: 15 amino acids. The CDR3 sequence: CAISESFRGTDTQYF. CDR3 DNA: TGTGCCATCAGTGAGTCGTTCCGGGGCACAGATACGCAGTATTTT.

Many counts were recorded for this clonotype. The rearrangement links TRBV5-1 to TRBJ2-3; 14 nucleotides line up with TRBD2. The junction had 4 bases not matched to a gene; V was cut back by 3 bases and J by 4 bases. The germline CDR1 and CDR2 sequences are SGHRS and YFSETQ. The CDR3 covers 16 residues. The DNA of the CDR3 is TGCGCCAGCAGCTCGACTAGCGGGAGGGCCCCAGATACGCAGTATTTT. Translating it yields CASSSTSGRAPDTQYF.

There are many counts of this clonotype. This rearrangement joins TRBV29-1 to TRBJ2-1; D may be TRBD1 or TRBD2 (5 bases each). This CDR3 spans 12 amino acids. The germline CDR1 and CDR2 sequences are SQVTM and ANQGSEA. The CDR3 nucleotides read TGCAGTGGGGGTGGGAACTACAATGAGCAGTTCTTC. This codes for CSGGGNYNEQFF.

This clonotype was seen at least ten times. V and J are TRBV7-9 and TRBJ2-5; 8 nucleotides line up with TRBD2. The CDR3 is made up of 18 amino acids. J gave up 4 bases and V 2 bases, and 15 bases lay outside the gene matches. Germline CDR1 and CDR2: SEHNR and FQNEAQ (reference sequence). The CDR3 region is CASSLSGSTGGYSETQYF. The CDR3 DNA reads TGTGCCAGCAGCTTAAGCGGGTCGACGGGAGGGTATTCAGAGACCCAGTACTTC.

At least ten counts were recorded for this clonotype. The chain uses TRBV9 and TRBJ2-6; D possibly corresponds to TRBD2 (6 bases). The CDR3 sequence is 16 residues long. Germline assignment: CDR1 SGDLS and CDR2 YYNGEE. V was shortened by 6 bases and J by 2 bases, with 15 bases between the two germline ends. CDR3 loop: CASKTPGDTGANVLTF. The CDR3 DNA is TGTGCCAGCAAAACCCCGGGGGATACTGGGGCCAACGTCCTGACTTTC.

This clonotype occurred many times. The chain joins TRBV20-1 to TRBJ1-4; D possibly corresponds to TRBD1 (5 bases). The CDR3 is 16 residues long. The germline CDR1 and CDR2 sequences are DFQATT and SNEGSKA (reference sequence). The V gene lost 5 bases and the J gene lost 8 bases, with 24 bases spanning the gap. Here the CDR3 reads CSALTPVGGGVEKLFF. In DNA, the CDR3 is TGCAGTGCTCTCACCCCAGTGGGCGGGGGGGTCGAAAAACTGTTTTTT.

The chain employs TRBV5-1 and TRBJ2-3; D might be TRBD1 (5 bases). Germline CDR1 SGHRS, CDR2 YFSETQ. V lost 5 bases and J lost 0, with 13 bases in between. CDR3 length: 15 residues. The CDR3 DNA follows: TGCGCCAGCAGAATGACAGACCCTAGCACAGATACGCAGTATTTT. This gives the protein CASRMTDPSTDTQYF.

This clonotype was seen only a few times. The chain carries TRBV6-2 or TRBV6-3 and TRBJ2-6; 7 nucleotides agree with TRBD1. Germline CDR1 MNHEY, CDR2 SVGEGT. V trimming: 6 bases; J trimming: 2 bases; junction bases outside the gene matches: 4. This CDR3 has 15 residues. The CDR3: CASRDQGAGANVLTF. DNA for the CDR3: TGTGCCAGCAGAGACCAGGGGGCTGGGGCCAACGTCCTGACTTTC.

This clonotype has ten or more counts. The chain has TRBV5-1 and TRBJ1-2; weak D call: TRBD1 (5 bases). This CDR3 is 13 amino acids long. V lost 2 bases and J lost 5, with 10 bases in between. Germline V lookup: CDR1 SGHRS, CDR2 YFSETQ. The CDR3 DNA reads TGCGCCAGCAGCTTCGGGACGGAGTATGGCTACACCTTC. Protein: CASSFGTEYGYTF.

This clonotype was picked up many times. CDR3: CASSLIGTGGGGYTF. In DNA, the CDR3 is TGTGCCAGCAGCTTAATTGGGACAGGGGGAGGAGGCTACACCTTC. The chain has TRBV7-2 and TRBJ1-2; 11 bases line up with TRBD1. The CDR3 is 15 residues long. V shed 2 bases and J 8 bases; nucleotides not matched to a gene: 7. From germline, CDR1 is SGHTA and CDR2 FQGNSA.

This clonotype was detected many times. The chain recombines TRBV25-1 with TRBJ2-7; TRBD1 might be the D (6 bases). Trimming took 3 bases from V and 7 from J, leaving 13 bases between them. The germline V gene encodes CDR1 MGHDK and CDR2 SYGVNS. This CDR3 spans 13 amino acids. The CDR3 region has the DNA TGTGCCAGCAGTGATCAACAGGGTAGGGAGCAGTACTTC. Its translation is CASSDQQGREQYF.

The table lists this clonotype with many counts. The chain joins TRBV27 to TRBJ2-2; TRBD1 matches 7 bases. The germline V gene has CDR1 MNHEY and CDR2 SMNVEV (reference sequence). The ends lost 6 bases at V and 6 bases at J; junction bases unmatched: 1. CDR3 length: 12 amino acids. This CDR3 reads CASRTGAGELFF. The CDR3 bases are TGTGCCAGCAGAACAGGGGCCGGGGAGCTGTTTTTT.

The chain combines TRBV29-1 with TRBJ2-7, with 8 positions matching TRBD1. Germline V CDR1 and CDR2: SQVTM, ANQGSEA. The V segment lost 7 bases and the J segment 3 bases; nucleotides outside the gene matches: 5. CDR3 length: 12 residues. CDR3 residues: CSAGQGDYEQYF. The CDR3 coding sequence is TGCAGCGCTGGACAGGGCGACTACGAGCAGTACTTC.

In this sample, this clonotype turned up many times. The chain joins TRBV20-1 to TRBJ2-1; D is unclear. V lost 4 bases, J lost 3 bases, and 10 bases lay in between. The CDR3 is 13 amino acids. Germline V CDR1 and CDR2: DFQATT, SNEGSKA (reference sequence). DNA for the CDR3: TGCAGTGCTATTGAGACTGTCTACAATGAGCAGTTCTTC. It codes for CSAIETVYNEQFF.

This clonotype was seen ten or more times. The CDR3 loop reads CASSLSGGGETQYF. DNA for the CDR3: TGTGCCAGCAGCTTATCCGGGGGTGGGGAGACCCAGTACTTC. The genes are TRBV5-4 and TRBJ2-5, with a weak D call TRBD2 (6 bases). From germline, CDR1 is SGHNT and CDR2 YYREEE (reference sequence). The CDR3 consists of 14 residues. V lost 2 bases and J 5 bases, leaving 13 bases between the germline ends.

This clonotype was counted at least ten times. The J gene is TRBJ1-3, the V gene TRBV15, with 10 bases that match TRBD1. There are 14 residues in the CDR3. V lost 6 bases and J lost 4; bases outside the gene matches: 3. Germline V gene data show CDR1 as LNHNV and CDR2 as YYDKDF (reference sequence). CDR3 coding DNA: TGTGCCACCAGAGACAGGGGGCTAGGAAACACCATATATTTT. It is translated as CATRDRGLGNTIYF. The whole variable domain, filled in from reference TRBV15 and TRBJ1-3, reads DAMVIQNPRYQVTQFGKPVTLSCSQTLNHNVMYWYQQKSSQAPKLLFHYYDKDFNNEADTPDNFQSRRPNTSFCFLDIRSPGLGDTAMYLCATRDRGLGNTIYFGEGSWLTVV.

This clonotype was counted only a few times. This may arise from a read error, as a much more abundant clone is one base away. The chain recombines TRBV7-2 with TRBJ2-5, with 12 bases lining up with TRBD1. The CDR3 totals 14 residues. Looked up from germline, CDR1 is SGHTA and CDR2 is FQGNSA. The DNA of the CDR3 is TGTGCCAGCATCCGGGACAGGGGGCATGAGAACCAGTACTTC. This sequence encodes CASIRDRGHENQYF.